What follows is one TCR beta chain and its context. The data were taken from a study of blood T cell repertoires in COVID-19. Across the whole study: Acute and convalescent COVID-19 samples came from the United States, Italy and Spain. T cells, B-cell-depleted T cells, or PBMCs supplied cDNA or gDNA.

In Seattle, patients joined the study during active infection and were tracked longitudinally. The repertoire was sequenced with immunoSEQ multiplex PCR; TCRdb's copy has only in-frame clones and lacks some. The sample lists fewer than 300,000 clones, about four fifths seen once, with over 1.3% in the top ten. The germline gives CDR1 MNHEY, CDR2 SMNVEV (reference sequence). The CDR3 extends over 12 amino acids. V lost 6 bases and J lost 2, with 4 bases in between. The receptor was derived from a human donor with COVID-19, enrolled during active disease. The donor label of this sample is uncertain. Sequenced material: peripheral blood. The chain joins TRBV27 to TRBJ2-2, with D unclear. The CDR3 nucleotides read TGTGCCAGCAGGACAAACACCGGGGAGCTGTTTTTT. Translated, it gives CASRTNTGELFF.